This is a list of T cell receptor beta chains from one sample in a study of Graves' ophthalmopathy and Graves' hyperthyroidism. Via MiXCR, TCRdb re-called the multiplex PCR reads, giving one row per CDR3 protein. The table lists over 500,000 distinct CDR3 sequences, 22% of them singletons. The sample comprised peripheral blood. The source of these receptors is a woman between 18 and 29 years old with stable Graves' hyperthyroidism. Some clones in this sample may be carry-over from other donors' samples. CDR3s include the opening cysteine and the closing phenylalanine or tryptophan. Fields, in order: D gene, J gene, clone size, V gene, CDR3 protein, CDR3 DNA. The D gene is left open where the match is weak. Only part of the rows carry a size: once, few, many, or a class if the clone is expanded.

-,TRBJ1-1,many,TRBV13,CASSLERGNTEAFF,TGCGCCAGCAGCTTGGAACGGGGGAACACTGAAGCTTTCTTT
-,TRBJ1-6,-,TRBV6-1,CASSPPFWSPLHF,TGTGCCAGCAGTCCTCCCTTTTGGTCACCCCTCCACTTT
TRBD2,TRBJ2-7,-,TRBV12-3/TRBV12-4,CASGGGRSYEQYF,TGTGCCAGCGGAGGCGGGAGGTCCTACGAGCAGTACTTC
-,TRBJ1-1,many,TRBV7-9,CASSLDNLNTEAFF,TGTGCCAGCAGCTTAGACAACTTGAACACTGAAGCTTTCTTT
-,TRBJ1-2,many,TRBV10-3,CAIHISTAFYGYTF,TGTGCCATCCATATATCGACAGCCTTCTATGGCTACACCTTC
TRBD1,TRBJ1-6,-,TRBV28,CASRPGQGNNSPLHF,TGTGCCAGCAGGCCTGGACAGGGGAATAATTCACCCCTCCACTTT
TRBD2,TRBJ2-5,many,TRBV13,CASSLGNGGIQETQYF,TGTGCCAGCAGCTTAGGGAACGGGGGGATTCAAGAGACCCAGTACTTC
-,TRBJ1-6,many,TRBV20-1,CSAAPWGDPLHF,TGCAGTGCTGCCCCGTGGGGGGACCCCCTCCACTTT
TRBD1,TRBJ1-5,many,TRBV20-1,CSARDQDRVNQPQHF,TGCAGTGCTAGAGATCAGGACAGGGTCAATCAGCCCCAGCATTTT
TRBD1,TRBJ2-2,-,TRBV7-3,CASSLGQVATGELFF,TGTGCCAGCAGCTTGGGACAGGTTGCAACCGGGGAGCTGTTTTTT
-,TRBJ1-2,many,TRBV28,CASTSYGVNYGYTF,TGTGCCAGCACTTCTTACGGGGTTAACTATGGCTACACCTTC
TRBD2,TRBJ2-7,many,TRBV20-1,CSARPSLAGPYEQYF,TGCAGTGCTAGACCCTCTTTAGCGGGGCCCTACGAGCAGTACTTC
-,TRBJ1-2,-,TRBV10-3,CAIRPDRRPNYGYTF,TGTGCCATCAGACCCGACAGGCGACCTAACTATGGCTACACCTTC
TRBD2,TRBJ2-7,many,TRBV2,CASSAGTRGYEQYF,TGTGCCAGCAGTGCCGGGACTAGAGGTTACGAGCAGTACTTC
TRBD2,TRBJ2-7,-,TRBV6-1,CASSRGGLAGVHEQYF,TGTGCCAGCAGTCGTGGGGGACTAGCGGGAGTTCACGAGCAGTACTTC
-,TRBJ2-7,many,TRBV12-3/TRBV12-4,CASSLSPGYYEQYF,TGTGCCAGCAGTTTATCCCCAGGGTACTACGAGCAGTACTTC
-,TRBJ1-1,many,TRBV20-1,CSARGPGGNTEAFF,TGCAGTGCTAGAGGTCCGGGAGGGAACACTGAAGCTTTCTTT
-,TRBJ2-7,-,TRBV12-3/TRBV12-4,CASTEGDQWSYEQYF,TGTGCCAGCACCGAGGGGGATCAGTGGTCCTACGAGCAGTACTTC
TRBD1,TRBJ1-2,many,TRBV20-1,CSSGGNNYGYTF,TGCAGTTCAGGGGGGAATAACTATGGCTACACCTTC
-,TRBJ2-5,-,TRBV24-1,CATSERQGGGLGTQYF,TGTGCCACCAGTGAACGCCAGGGGGGGGGTTTGGGGACCCAGTACTTC
-,TRBJ1-1,few,TRBV10-3,CAIRETVNTEAFF,TGTGCCATCAGAGAGACAGTAAACACTGAAGCTTTCTTT
-,TRBJ1-1,many,TRBV6-1,CATEDSMNTEAFF,TGTGCCACCGAGGACTCCATGAACACTGAAGCTTTCTTT
-,TRBJ2-7,-,TRBV29-1,CSVRGSPYYEQYF,TGCAGCGTGAGGGGGTCCCCTTATTACGAGCAGTACTTC
-,TRBJ1-5,few,TRBV12-3/TRBV12-4,CASIYQSNQPQHF,TGTGCCAGCATCTACCAGAGCAATCAGCCCCAGCATTTT
-,TRBJ2-7,-,TRBV5-8,CASSLGSGFYEQYF,TGTGCCAGCAGCTTGGGCAGTGGCTTCTACGAGCAGTACTTC
-,TRBJ2-7,many,TRBV29-1,CSVDGTEGNEQYF,TGCAGCGTTGATGGGACTGAGGGAAACGAGCAGTACTTC
-,TRBJ1-2,many,TRBV7-2,CASSLAHRDGYTF,TGTGCCAGCAGCTTAGCCCACAGGGACGGCTACACCTTC
TRBD1,TRBJ1-2,many,TRBV12-3/TRBV12-4,CASSPRQGLHYGYTF,TGTGCCAGCAGTCCCCGACAGGGGCTCCACTATGGCTACACCTTC
-,TRBJ1-6,many,TRBV2,CASEDYNSPLHF,TGTGCCAGCGAAGACTATAATTCACCCCTCCACTTT
-,TRBJ2-4,-,TRBV6-1,CASSEITGEGNIQYF,TGTGCCAGCAGTGAAATTACGGGGGAAGGGAACATTCAGTACTTC
-,TRBJ1-1,many,TRBV19,CASSEVQNIEAFF,TGTGCCAGTAGTGAAGTACAGAATATTGAAGCTTTCTTT
-,TRBJ2-7,many,TRBV7-3,CASSSGAGMGEQYF,TGTGCCAGCAGCTCGGGGGCAGGAATGGGCGAGCAGTACTTC
-,TRBJ1-1,many,TRBV5-1,CASSLSPVRGTEAFF,TGCGCCAGCAGCCTAAGTCCGGTGCGCGGCACTGAAGCTTTCTTT
-,TRBJ2-7,few,TRBV20-1,CSASAGSSYEQYF,TGCAGTGCTTCAGCGGGTAGCTCCTACGAGCAGTACTTC
-,TRBJ2-7,-,TRBV19,CASSKERNYEQYF,TGTGCCAGTAGTAAGGAAAGGAACTACGAGCAGTACTTC
TRBD2,TRBJ2-7,once,TRBV11-2,CASSDERGSSYEQYF,TGTGCCAGCAGCGACGAGCGGGGATCCTCCTACGAGCAGTACTTC
-,TRBJ1-5,many,TRBV12-3/TRBV12-4,CASSLGGRHSNQPQHF,TGTGCCAGCAGTCTTGGGGGGCGTCATAGCAATCAGCCCCAGCATTTT
-,TRBJ2-5,many,TRBV7-9,CASSDQGHQETQYF,TGTGCCAGCAGCGACCAGGGACATCAAGAGACCCAGTACTTC
-,TRBJ2-7,many,TRBV7-8,CASSLSRNTYEQYF,TGTGCCAGCAGCTTATCCAGGAATACCTACGAGCAGTACTTC
-,TRBJ1-5,few,TRBV3-1,CASSQRENQPQHF,TGTGCCAGCAGCCAGAGGGAGAATCAGCCCCAGCATTTT
-,TRBJ1-5,once,TRBV12-5,CASQSGSYSNQPQHF,TGTGCTAGTCAGTCCGGGTCCTATAGCAATCAGCCCCAGCATTTT
-,TRBJ2-7,-,TRBV2,CASQRGVPYEQYF,TGTGCCAGTCAGAGGGGGGTGCCCTACGAGCAGTACTTC
-,TRBJ2-1,many,TRBV20-1,CSARFIAGGSLPYNEQFF,TGCAGTGCTAGATTTATTGCTGGAGGATCACTTCCCTACAATGAGCAGTTCTTC
-,TRBJ1-1,-,TRBV30,CAWSPAAEAFF,TGTGCCTGGAGTCCAGCGGCGGAAGCTTTCTTT
TRBD2,TRBJ2-5,-,TRBV28,CASNPAGGRETQYF,TGTGCCAGCAACCCAGCGGGAGGAAGGGAGACCCAGTACTTC
-,TRBJ1-5,many,TRBV6-1,CATQGHQPQHF,TGTGCCACCCAGGGGCACCAGCCCCAGCATTTT
-,TRBJ1-2,many,TRBV6-5,CASSYSASNYGYTF,TGTGCCAGCAGTTACTCGGCATCTAACTATGGCTACACCTTC
-,TRBJ1-2,-,TRBV5-1,CASSLSQGPYGYTF,TGCGCCAGCAGCTTAAGTCAGGGTCCCTATGGCTACACCTTC
-,TRBJ2-7,many,TRBV29-1,CSVEVAGGGYEQYF,TGCAGCGTTGAAGTTGCAGGGGGGGGTTACGAGCAGTACTTC
TRBD1,TRBJ1-2,few,TRBV12-5,CASGPDRGRGYGYTF,TGTGCTAGTGGCCCGGACAGGGGGCGAGGCTATGGCTACACCTTC